This TCR beta chain was sequenced for a study of blood T cell repertoires in COVID-19. Study summary: Whether acute or convalescent, the COVID-19 samples came from the United States, Italy and Spain. The cDNA or gDNA used as material had been derived from T cells, B-cell-depleted T cells, or PBMCs.

Here immunoSEQ multiplex PCR was the method, and the copy in TCRdb shows in-frame clones only, minus some. The data contain roughly 220,000 clones, 70% to 90% of them singletons. This CDR3 has 15 amino acids. Germline CDR1 SSHAT, CDR2 FNYEAQ (reference sequence). Trimming took 4 bases from V and 6 from J, leaving 17 bases between them. This TCR derives from a woman between 45 and 60 years old with COVID-19, enrolled during active disease. Material for sequencing was peripheral blood. This rearrangement joins TRBV7-7 to TRBJ2-3; TRBD2 might be the D (5 bases). CDR3 in amino acids: CASSSTPGPGDTQYF. The CDR3 nucleotides read TGTGCCAGCAGCTCGACACCTGGCCCGGGGGATACGCAGTATTTT.